The 28 T cell receptor beta chains reported below all come from one sample, sequenced in a study of cytomegalovirus exposure and HLA in healthy donors. PCR used 60 Vbeta primers and 13 Jbeta primers. Profiled with immunoSEQ multiplex PCR; TCRdb holds only in-frame clones, not every one. The repertoire table contains more than 45,000 clones. The sequencing sample was made of PBMCs. These receptors were obtained from a woman in her thirties or forties in good health and CMV-seronegative.

V is TRBV4-1 and J is TRBJ1-2; no definite D call. This CDR3 comprises 14 residues. Germline loops: CDR1 MGHRA, CDR2 YSYEKL. With 2 bases removed from V and 1 base from J, the gap between germline ends came to 8 bases. DNA of the CDR3: TGCGCCAGCAGCCAATCACAGCTTAACTATGGCTACACCTTC. Translating gives CASSQSQLNYGYTF.

V and J are TRBV19 and TRBJ1-5; D is uncertain. The CDR3 has 15 residues. V was cut by 6 bases and J by 4 bases, with 16 bases left in between. CDR1 LNHDA and CDR2 SQIVND come from the germline V gene (reference sequence). The CDR3 nucleotides read TGTGCCAGTAGGTCCGGACTCGGGCAGAATCAGCCCCAGCATTTT. This gives the protein CASRSGLGQNQPQHF.

The chain combines TRBV9 with TRBJ2-3; the match to TRBD2 covers 8 bases. V lost 0 bases to trimming and J lost 2 bases; unmatched junction nucleotides: 5. The CDR3 runs to 16 residues. CDR1 SGDLS and CDR2 YYNGEE come from the germline V gene. The CDR3 nucleotides read TGTGCCAGCAGCGTAGCATCGGGAGGGAACACAGATACGCAGTATTTT. Its translation is CASSVASGGNTDTQYF. The variable domain in full, with the rest retrieved from reference TRBV9 and TRBJ2-3, is DSGVTQTPKHLITATGQRVTLRCSPRSGDLSVYWYQQSLDQGLQFLIQYYNGEERAKGNILERFSAQQFPDLHSELNLSSLELGDSALYFCASSVASGGNTDTQYFGPGTRLTVL.

CDR3 region: CASSLDPGDRAYEQYF. For the CDR3, the DNA is TGCGCCAGCAGCTTGGATCCCGGGGACAGAGCCTACGAGCAGTACTTC. The V call is TRBV5-1, the J call TRBJ2-7; 7 bases map to TRBD1. Trimming cost V 0 bases and J 2 bases; bases outside gene matches: 8. There are 16 residues in the CDR3. CDR1 and CDR2 from the germline V gene are SGHRS and YFSETQ.

The chain joins TRBV6-6 to TRBJ2-5, with no clear D. The CDR3 sequence is 13 residues long. The germline V gene encodes CDR1 MNHNY and CDR2 SVGAGI (reference sequence). V gave up 5 bases and J gave up 5 bases, with 12 bases separating them. The CDR3 is CASSRRSAETQYF. The CDR3 DNA is TGTGCCAGCAGTCGAAGGAGTGCTGAGACCCAGTACTTC.

V and J are TRBV11-3 and TRBJ2-7; 7 nucleotides match TRBD2. V dropped 0 bases and J dropped 3; count of bases not matched to a gene: 2. CDR1 and CDR2 (germline): SGHNT, YENEEA. The CDR3 contains 14 residues. In DNA form, the CDR3 reads TGTGCCAGCAGCTTAGATGGGAGGGGCTACGAGCAGTACTTC. Encoded protein: CASSLDGRGYEQYF.

The chain couples TRBV6-6 to TRBJ2-5, with TRBD2 as a possible D gene (5 bases). V was cut by 6 bases and J by 2 bases, with 13 bases left in between. The CDR3 runs 14 residues. CDR1 and CDR2 from the germline V gene are MNHNY and SVGAGI (reference sequence). For the CDR3, the DNA is TGTGCCAGCAGCCAGAGGGCGATACAAGAGACCCAGTACTTC. Translation gives CASSQRAIQETQYF.

This chain connects TRBV18 to TRBJ1-5; 7 positions match TRBD1. This CDR3 has 16 residues. Germline CDR1 reads KGHSH; CDR2 reads LQKENI. V shed 1 base and J 2 bases; nucleotides not matched to a gene: 5. CDR3 nucleotides: TGTGCCAGCTCACCACTCGGCGGGACAGGCAATCAGCCCCAGCATTTT. Translated, it gives CASSPLGGTGNQPQHF.

The J gene is TRBJ2-3, the V gene TRBV27; weak D call: TRBD2 (7 bases). V shed 5 bases and J shed 6 bases, with 18 bases lying between them. CDR3 length equals 15 residues. The germline CDR1 and CDR2 sequences are MNHEY and SMNVEV (reference sequence). This CDR3 is CASSHPSGGRDTQYF. The CDR3 nucleotides read TGTGCCAGCAGTCACCCCTCCGGGGGGCGGGATACGCAGTATTTT.

The V and J genes are TRBV6-1 and TRBJ2-3; no clear D. CDR1 is MNHNS, CDR2 SASEGT, per germline. Deletions cut 7 bases from V and 1 base from J, with 9 bases between. The CDR3 sequence is 13 residues long. Here the CDR3 reads CASITEGTDTQYF. CDR3 DNA sequence: TGTGCCAGCATCACTGAGGGCACAGATACGCAGTATTTT.

This sequence joins TRBV9 and TRBJ1-2, with D unclear. The germline V and J ends were trimmed by 3 bases and 7 bases, with 16 bases remaining between them. The CDR3 sequence is 14 residues long. Germline V CDR1 and CDR2: SGDLS, YYNGEE. This chain's CDR3 is CASSAGKDPRGYTF. CDR3 coding DNA: TGTGCCAGCAGCGCCGGGAAAGATCCTCGTGGCTACACCTTC.

This chain joins TRBV27 and TRBJ1-5; unclear D gene. The CDR3 spans 11 residues. Looked up from germline, CDR1 is MNHEY and CDR2 is SMNVEV (reference sequence). V lost 6 bases and J 7 bases, leaving 7 bases between the germline ends. The DNA for the CDR3 is TGTGCCAGCAGCACAGACCAGCCCCAGCATTTT. It is translated as CASSTDQPQHF.

The rearrangement uses TRBV6-5 and TRBJ2-3; 7 bases fit TRBD2. Trimming took 6 bases from V and 2 from J; bases not matched to a gene: 5. CDR1 and CDR2 (germline): MNHEY, SVGAGI. This CDR3 spans 14 amino acids. The CDR3 spells CASRRGLNTDTQYF. CDR3 sequence (DNA): TGTGCCAGCAGGCGGGGGTTAAACACAGATACGCAGTATTTT.

The chain joins TRBV16 to TRBJ2-1; D is ambiguous. Germline V gives CDR1 KGHSY, CDR2 FQNENV. V shed 0 bases and J shed 4 bases, with 4 bases lying between them. This CDR3 contains 13 residues. DNA of the CDR3: TGTGCCAGCAGCCAATCGGAGTACAATGAGCAGTTCTTC. It is translated as CASSQSEYNEQFF.

The V gene is TRBV6-6, the J gene TRBJ2-7; 10 bases align to TRBD1. The CDR3 runs to 15 residues. J gave up 1 base and V 4 bases, and 4 bases lay outside the gene matches. CDR1 and CDR2 from the germline V gene are MNHNY and SVGAGI (reference sequence). The CDR3 DNA reads as TGTGCCAGCAGTTTCACGGGACAGGGGTCCTACGAGCAGTACTTC. Translated: CASSFTGQGSYEQYF.

The rearrangement links TRBV29-1 to TRBJ2-5; D gene uncertain. Germline-derived CDR1 and CDR2 are SQVTM and ANQGSEA. CDR3 length equals 13 residues. V lost 4 bases and J 3 bases, leaving 12 bases between the germline ends. CDR3 sequence: CSVARQAKETQYF. As DNA, the CDR3 is TGCAGCGTTGCTCGGCAGGCTAAAGAGACCCAGTACTTC.

Comments on this clone: At one boundary the junction diverges from the germline segment, which might be a read error. The rearrangement links TRBV4-2 to TRBJ2-5, with 7 bases lining up with TRBD1. Germline V gene data show CDR1 as LGHNA and CDR2 as YNFKEQ. This CDR3 spans 17 amino acids. In nucleotides, the CDR3 is TGTGCCAGCAGCCTTATCTTTAGCAGAGGGGGCGAAGAGAACCAGTACTTC. This codes for CASSLIFSRGGEENQYF.

In nucleotides, the CDR3 is TGTGCCAGCAGCGCTCTAGCGGGGGGACAGGGTGAGCAGTTCTTC. Amino acid sequence: CASSALAGGQGEQFF. This rearrangement joins TRBV9 to TRBJ2-1, with 11 bases aligning to TRBD2. CDR1 and CDR2 from the germline V gene are SGDLS and YYNGEE. CDR3 length equals 15 residues. The V gene end was trimmed by 3 bases and the J gene end by 9 bases; junction bases not matched to a gene: 8.

J is TRBJ1-2 and V is TRBV11-2; no definite D call. The CDR3 is 14 residues long. Germline V CDR1 and CDR2: SGHAT, FQNNGV. Trimming stripped 1 base from V and 4 bases from J, with 10 bases between. CDR3 nucleotide sequence: TGTGCCAGCAGCTTAGCTAGTAAACTCTATGGCTACACCTTC. It translates to CASSLASKLYGYTF.

The chain uses TRBV5-1 and TRBJ2-2, with unresolved D. Looked up from germline, CDR1 is SGHRS and CDR2 is YFSETQ. V shed 2 bases and J shed 0 bases, with 8 bases lying between them. The length of the CDR3 is 15 residues. In nucleotides, the CDR3 is TGCGCCAGCAGCTTCGGGTGGCCGAACACCGGGGAGCTGTTTTTT. Protein sequence: CASSFGWPNTGELFF.

V is TRBV6-1 and J is TRBJ2-1, with TRBD2 as a possible D gene (5 bases). Looked up from germline, CDR1 is MNHNS and CDR2 is SASEGT. Trimming took off 7 bases at V and 6 bases at J, with 19 bases between the two ends. This CDR3 comprises 15 residues. The CDR3 DNA sequence: TGTGCCAGCAACCCGGGATGGAAACGGGCCAATGAGCAGTTCTTC. Protein: CASNPGWKRANEQFF.

The chain couples TRBV5-1 to TRBJ2-7; tentative D call: TRBD1 (8 bases). V was shortened by 7 bases and J by 2 bases, with 19 bases between the two germline ends. The CDR3 extends over 15 amino acids. The germline V gene encodes CDR1 SGHRS and CDR2 YFSETQ. CDR3 in DNA: TGCGCCAGCGCACAGGGGGGGAGCGATCCCTACGAGCAGTACTTC. It encodes CASAQGGSDPYEQYF.

The genes are TRBV2 and TRBJ2-3, with TRBD2 as a possible D gene (6 bases). This CDR3 spans 14 amino acids. From germline, CDR1 is SNHLY and CDR2 FYNNEI. V shed 6 bases and J shed 0 bases, with 10 bases lying between them. CDR3 residues: CASRGGLSTDTQYF. Here the CDR3 DNA reads TGTGCCAGCAGGGGAGGCCTGAGCACAGATACGCAGTATTTT.

This chain links TRBV9 with TRBJ1-4; TRBD1 aligns across 7 bases. The germline V gene encodes CDR1 SGDLS and CDR2 YYNGEE. V lost 0 bases to trimming and J lost 2 bases; unmatched junction nucleotides: 4. The CDR3 runs to 16 residues. Here the CDR3 DNA reads TGTGCCAGCAGCGTAGGACAGGGTTTTACTAATGAAAAACTGTTTTTT. Its protein product is CASSVGQGFTNEKLFF.

With regard to this clone: This sample also contains other DNA sequences that code for the same CDR3. This chain connects TRBV10-3 to TRBJ2-3; 8 nucleotides match TRBD2. The CDR3 extends over 14 amino acids. After removal of 4 bases from V and 3 bases from J, the junction contained 3 bases not matched to a gene. Germline assignment: CDR1 ENHRY and CDR2 SYGVKD. CDR3 protein: CAISVRGVTDTQYF. CDR3 bases: TGTGCCATCAGTGTGCGGGGGGTAACAGATACGCAGTATTTT.

The V call is TRBV4-1, the J call TRBJ1-2; TRBD1 agrees at 7 bases. With 5 bases clipped from V and 3 bases from J, the junction kept 3 bases outside the gene matches. The CDR3 contains 13 residues. The V gene's germline CDR1 is MGHRA and CDR2 YSYEKL. This chain's CDR3 is CASSSGQDYGYTF. The DNA of the CDR3 is TGCGCCAGCAGCTCCGGACAGGACTATGGCTACACCTTC.

Here the CDR3 reads CASTGLAGGLGEQYF. The CDR3 nucleotides read TGTGCCAGCACCGGACTAGCGGGAGGGCTTGGCGAGCAGTACTTC. The chain recombines TRBV6-1 with TRBJ2-7; 15 bases are a match to TRBD2. The CDR3 runs to 15 residues. From germline, CDR1 is MNHNS and CDR2 SASEGT. Unmatched junction bases numbered 7, after V lost 7 bases and J lost 6 bases.

The CDR3 region has the DNA TGTGCCAGCAGCGTAGGGGGCCGAGAGACCCAGTACTTC. Its protein is CASSVGGRETQYF. This chain connects TRBV9 to TRBJ2-5, with a tentative D call TRBD1 (5 bases). The V and J ends lost 0 bases and 4 bases respectively, with 7 bases between them. Per the germline V gene, CDR1 is SGDLS and CDR2 is YYNGEE. CDR3 size: 13 residues.